This TCR beta chain came from a study of OX40 agonist ivuxolimab in advanced cancers. On the study more broadly: Participants averaged about 60 years of age (range roughly 23 to 90) and were around 85% male.

TCRdb keeps only in-frame clones here, not all; method: immunoSEQ multiplex PCR. The sample has roughly 66,000 clones; 75% to 85% are singletons. CDR3 length: 18 amino acids. V lost 1 base, J lost 2 bases, and 15 bases lay in between. Germline V CDR1 and CDR2: SGHVS, FQNEAQ. The sample in question was CD4+ or CD8+ T cells sorted from blood, obtained in a trial of the OX40 agonist ivuxolimab. This chain links TRBV7-8 with TRBJ1-6, with D possibly TRBD1 on 5 matching bases. This TCR derives from an adult with an advanced solid tumor such as melanoma, head and neck, liver or kidney cancer. CDR3 in DNA: TGTGCCAGCAGCTTAGAGGGGCGAGGGCAAACCTATAATTCACCCCTCCACTTT. Protein: CASSLEGRGQTYNSPLHF.